Below, 29 T cell receptor beta chains from the same sample are listed, as sequenced in a study of T cells in localized non-small cell lung cancer. The repertoire was sequenced with immunoSEQ multiplex PCR; TCRdb's copy has only in-frame clones and lacks some. The sample carries tens of thousands of clones, 80% recorded once. This sample comprised PBMCs, obtained before any cancer treatment. The receptors derive from a man aged 35-75 years with stage II squamous cell lung carcinoma.

This rearrangement joins TRBV19 to TRBJ1-5; weak D call: TRBD1 (6 bases). V was cut by 7 bases and J by 4 bases, with 20 bases left in between. CDR1 and CDR2 (germline): LNHDA, SQIVND (reference sequence). This CDR3 comprises 16 residues. The CDR3 loop is CASMGAGAFINQPQHF. For the CDR3, the DNA is TGTGCCAGTATGGGGGCAGGGGCGTTCATAAATCAGCCCCAGCATTTT.

This clone has just one count. The chain recombines TRBV19 with TRBJ1-2; a possible D gene is TRBD1 (5 bases). The germline V and J ends were trimmed by 8 bases and 4 bases, with 20 bases remaining between them. Germline V gene data show CDR1 as LNHDA and CDR2 as SQIVND (reference sequence). This CDR3 has 15 residues. DNA for the CDR3: TGTGCCAGTGGGGAGGGAGGGGACGTTCTCTATGGCTACACCTTC. It specifies CASGEGGDVLYGYTF.

The sample holds a few counts of this clone. The chain couples TRBV30 to TRBJ1-1; 7 nucleotides agree with TRBD1. CDR1 and CDR2 from the germline V gene are GTSNPN and SVGIG (reference sequence). Trimming cost V 6 bases and J 5 bases; bases outside gene matches: 6. The CDR3 totals 12 residues. The CDR3 nucleotides read TGTGCCTGCACGACAGGGAGGACTGAAGCTTTCTTT. Encoded protein: CACTTGRTEAFF.

The chain carries TRBV6-6 and TRBJ2-7; D is unresolved. Germline CDR1 reads MNHNY; CDR2 reads SVGAGI (reference sequence). Deletions cut 6 bases from V and 7 bases from J, with 10 bases between. The CDR3 totals 11 residues. CDR3 DNA sequence: TGTGCCAGCAGACTCGGTGGGGAGCAGTACTTC. Amino acid sequence: CASRLGGEQYF.

The CDR3 reads CASSPLHNQPQHF. The CDR3 nucleotides read TGTGCCAGCTCACCACTGCACAATCAGCCCCAGCATTTT. This chain joins TRBV18 and TRBJ1-5; no firm D call. The germline V gene has CDR1 KGHSH and CDR2 LQKENI. This CDR3 is 13 amino acids long. Trimming stripped 1 base from V and 3 bases from J, with 4 bases between. The variable domain in full, completed from reference TRBV18 and TRBJ1-5, reads NAGVMQNPRHLVRRRGQEARLRCSPMKGHSHVYWYRQLPEEGLKFMVYLQKENIIDESGMPKERFSAEFPKEGPSILRIQQVVRGDSAAYFCASSPLHNQPQHFGDGTRLSIL.

The chain employs TRBV4-1 and TRBJ2-5; no clear D gene. The germline V gene encodes CDR1 MGHRA and CDR2 YSYEKL. The CDR3 totals 15 residues. The V and J ends lost 5 bases and 2 bases respectively, with 15 bases between them. CDR3 nucleotides: TGCGCCAGCAGCAATTTGGGTAGGAATCAAGAGACCCAGTACTTC. This gives the protein CASSNLGRNQETQYF.

This chain connects TRBV7-3 to TRBJ1-5; D call uncertain. CDR3 size: 15 residues. V lost 5 bases to trimming and J lost 5 bases, with 16 bases between them. Looked up from germline, CDR1 is SGHTA and CDR2 is FQGTGA. This CDR3 is CASSPMSGPYQPQHF. CDR3 nucleotide sequence: TGTGCCAGCAGCCCGATGTCCGGACCCTATCAGCCCCAGCATTTT.

The chain couples TRBV6-5 to TRBJ1-5; possible D gene TRBD1, 5 bases. Trimming took 6 bases from V and 4 from J, leaving 16 bases between them. Per germline, CDR1 MNHEY and CDR2 SVGAGI. This CDR3 spans 15 amino acids. Written as DNA, the CDR3 is TGTGCCAGCAGAGTAAGGGGAGAGTGGAATCAGCCCCAGCATTTT. Residues: CASRVRGEWNQPQHF.

About this clone itself: A much bigger clone sits one base away, suggesting this may be a read error. The V gene is TRBV11-2, the J gene TRBJ1-1; D is perhaps TRBD1 (6 bases). V lost 6 bases and J lost 0, with 11 bases in between. The germline V gene has CDR1 SGHAT and CDR2 FQNNGV. The CDR3 contains 14 residues. The CDR3 region is CASRAGQMNTEAFF. CDR3 nucleotides: TGTGCCAGCAGGGCCGGACAGATGAACACTGAAGCTTTCTTT.

This sequence joins TRBV7-8 and TRBJ2-3; possible D gene TRBD2, 5 bases. This CDR3 spans 15 amino acids. Germline V gene lookup returns CDR1 SGHVS and CDR2 FQNEAQ. Trimming cost V 5 bases and J 6 bases, with 18 bases left between them. This CDR3 reads CASSLRLGRGDTQYF. The CDR3 coding sequence is TGTGCCAGCAGCCTACGACTGGGTCGGGGTGATACGCAGTATTTT.

The gene calls are TRBV21-1 and TRBJ2-7; the D call in the table, TRBD2, was not verified against the DNA. TRBV21-1 is a listed pseudogene. The CDR3 has 13 residues. The DNA for the CDR3 is TGTGCCAGCAGCCATGAGGCGGGGGGGTTTAAGTACTTC. It translates to CASSHEAGGFKYF.

The CDR3: CASSLERGSDPSYEQYF. CDR3 DNA: TGTGCCAGCAGCTTAGAGCGGGGTTCGGACCCATCCTACGAGCAGTACTTC. The chain combines TRBV11-3 with TRBJ2-7; possibly TRBD2 for D (6 bases). The CDR3 is 17 amino acids. The V end lost 0 bases, the J end lost 1 base, and 16 bases lay between the germline ends. Germline loops: CDR1 SGHNT, CDR2 YENEEA. Supplemented by reference TRBV11-3 and TRBJ2-7, the full variable domain reads EAGVVQSPRYKIIEKKQPVAFWCNPISGHNTLYWYLQNLGQGPELLIRYENEEAVDDSQLPKDRFSAERLKGVDSTLKIQPAELGDSAVYLCASSLERGSDPSYEQYFGPGTRLTVT.

J is TRBJ2-3 and V is TRBV5-1; the D gene is possibly TRBD1 (6 bases). V was trimmed by 0 bases and J by 6 bases, leaving 8 bases between them. Germline V CDR1 and CDR2: SGHRS, YFSETQ. This CDR3 region has 13 residues. CDR3 in DNA: TGCGCCAGCAGCTTGGAGGGGGAGGATACGCAGTATTTT. Amino acids: CASSLEGEDTQYF.

V usage is TRBV10-3 and J usage is TRBJ2-3; D possibly matches TRBD1 or TRBD2 (5 bases each). Trimming stripped 5 bases from V and 2 bases from J, with 20 bases between. The CDR3 totals 17 residues. Germline CDR1 ENHRY, CDR2 SYGVKD. CDR3 loop: CAISPKGRALDTDTQYF. Written as DNA, the CDR3 is TGTGCCATCAGTCCGAAGGGACGGGCCCTGGACACAGATACGCAGTATTTT.

In its sample, this clone was seen a few times. The chain recombines TRBV6-1 with TRBJ2-3; D is possibly TRBD1 (5 bases). V lost 4 bases to trimming and J lost 6 bases, with 11 bases between them. Per the germline V gene, CDR1 is MNHNS and CDR2 is SASEGT. There are 13 residues in the CDR3. CDR3 sequence: CASSAGILDTQYF. The CDR3 coding sequence is TGTGCCAGCAGTGCAGGGATTTTGGATACGCAGTATTTT.

This clone came up many times. This rearrangement joins TRBV28 to TRBJ1-1; D not resolved. The CDR3 covers 12 residues. Trimming took 8 bases from V and 0 from J, leaving 7 bases between them. CDR1 MDHEN and CDR2 SYDVKM come from the germline V gene. The CDR3 bases are TGTGCCAGCCGGGATCTGAACACTGAAGCTTTCTTT. Translated, it gives CASRDLNTEAFF.

The CDR3 DNA sequence: TGCGCCAGCAGCTCGGGACTTGGCACAGATACGCAGTATTTT. Its translation is CASSSGLGTDTQYF. The J gene is TRBJ2-3, the V gene TRBV5-1, with a weak D call TRBD2 (6 bases). Germline V gene lookup returns CDR1 SGHRS and CDR2 YFSETQ. Trimming pared 3 bases from V and 1 base from J, leaving 9 bases between. CDR3 length: 14 residues.

This rearrangement joins TRBV30 to TRBJ2-7, with 7 bases matching TRBD1. Looked up from germline, CDR1 is GTSNPN and CDR2 is SVGIG (reference sequence). CDR3 size: 14 residues. J was trimmed by 2 bases and V by 3 bases; bases with no gene match: 7. In DNA, the CDR3 is TGTGCCTGGAGCCTAACAGGGGCCGCCTACGAGCAGTACTTC. Its protein product is CAWSLTGAAYEQYF.

This chain connects TRBV5-1 to TRBJ2-2, with 8 bases lining up with TRBD2. Trimming took 2 bases from V and 4 from J; bases not matched to a gene: 7. The V gene's germline CDR1 is SGHRS and CDR2 YFSETQ. The CDR3 length is 16 residues. CDR3 protein: CASSFGGVPSTGELFF. CDR3 sequence (DNA): TGCGCCAGCAGCTTCGGGGGGGTCCCGAGCACCGGGGAGCTGTTTTTT.

The genes are TRBV7-9 and TRBJ1-5; D ambiguous. The germline V gene has CDR1 SEHNR and CDR2 FQNEAQ (reference sequence). V was pared by 8 bases and J by 4 bases, with 9 bases between. The CDR3 extends over 12 amino acids. The CDR3 DNA reads TGTGCCAGCCGGTTCGATAATCAGCCCCAGCATTTT. It yields the protein CASRFDNQPQHF.

The chain combines TRBV5-3 with TRBJ1-4, with D perhaps TRBD1 (6 bases). TRBV5-3 is identified as an open reading frame with a role that is uncertain. The CDR3 has 16 amino acids. With 4 bases removed from V and 7 bases from J, the gap between germline ends came to 20 bases. As DNA, the CDR3 is TGTGCCAGAAGCCATCACAGGGATCCACATGGTGAAAAACTGTTTTTT. Protein product: CARSHHRDPHGEKLFF.

CDR3 loop: CSALTGTRGASYEQYF. The CDR3 DNA is TGCAGCGCACTGACGGGGACTCGCGGGGCCTCCTACGAGCAGTACTTC. The rearrangement links TRBV29-1 to TRBJ2-5, with TRBD2 as a possible D gene (6 bases). The end of the DNA is better explained by TRBJ2-7, so the J call may be wrong. Germline assignment: CDR1 SQVTM and CDR2 ANQGSEA. This CDR3 has 16 amino acids.

The J gene is TRBJ1-4, the V gene TRBV28; the D gene is possibly TRBD1 (5 bases). Germline-derived CDR1 and CDR2 are MDHEN and SYDVKM. With 5 bases removed from V and 3 bases from J, the gap between germline ends came to 13 bases. The CDR3 length is 15 residues. CDR3 loop: CASSRLTAANEKLFF. Written as DNA, the CDR3 is TGTGCCAGCAGTCGGCTGACAGCCGCTAATGAAAAACTGTTTTTT.

This clone was found once. Lacking the conserved final phenylalanine or tryptophan, this CDR3 likely reflects a read error. The DNA is omitted, as the CDR3 cannot be located on it reliably, and the CDR3 follows TCRdb's listing. The V and J genes are TRBV20-1 and TRBJ2-3; TRBD2, the D gene given by the table, was not confirmed from the DNA. The CDR3 length is 8 residues, termini included. From germline, CDR1 is DFQATT and CDR2 SNEGSKA (reference sequence). The CDR3 region is CSATLAGV.

The chain couples TRBV18 to TRBJ1-1; possible D gene TRBD1, 5 bases. Per the germline V gene, CDR1 is KGHSH and CDR2 is LQKENI. V was trimmed by 2 bases and J by 1 base, leaving 11 bases between them. The CDR3 loop spans 15 amino acids. The CDR3 reads CASSPRQGGNTEAFF. In DNA form, the CDR3 reads TGTGCCAGCTCACCAAGGCAGGGAGGGAACACTGAAGCTTTCTTT. Full variable domain (outside the CDR3, taken from reference TRBV18 and TRBJ1-1): NAGVMQNPRHLVRRRGQEARLRCSPMKGHSHVYWYRQLPEEGLKFMVYLQKENIIDESGMPKERFSAEFPKEGPSILRIQQVVRGDSAAYFCASSPRQGGNTEAFFGQGTRLTVV.

This clone was counted between two and nine times. This chain joins TRBV19 and TRBJ1-1; D gene uncertain. In germline, CDR1 is LNHDA, CDR2 SQIVND (reference sequence). The CDR3 runs to 11 residues. Trimming shortened V by 5 bases and J by 4 bases, and 5 bases separated the two germline ends. This CDR3 reads CASSLGTEAFF. The CDR3 DNA follows: TGTGCCAGTAGTTTGGGCACTGAAGCTTTCTTT.

Regarding this clone: One end of the junction does not line up with germline, which may come from a read error. The chain carries TRBV7-9 and TRBJ2-7; 11 bases agree with TRBD1. CDR1 is SEHNR, CDR2 FQNEAQ, per germline (reference sequence). This CDR3 region has 14 residues. The CDR3 region has the DNA TGTGCCAGCAACTTAGCCGGGACAGGGGGCGAGCAGTACTTC. It codes for CASNLAGTGGEQYF.

The chain combines TRBV19 with TRBJ1-3; a possible D gene is TRBD1 (5 bases). Trimming removed 4 bases from V and 0 bases from J, with 16 bases in between. The germline V gene encodes CDR1 LNHDA and CDR2 SQIVND (reference sequence). This CDR3 has 17 amino acids. The CDR3 is CASSKTAPTISGNTIYF. The CDR3 DNA reads as TGTGCCAGTAGTAAGACAGCGCCAACCATCTCTGGAAACACCATATATTTT. Drawing the rest from reference TRBV19 and TRBJ1-3, the complete variable domain is DGGITQSPKYLFRKEGQNVTLSCEQNLNHDAMYWYRQDPGQGLRLIYYSQIVNDFQKGDIAEGYSVSREKKESFPLTVTSAQKNPTAFYLCASSKTAPTISGNTIYFGEGSWLTVV.

The chain has TRBV9 and TRBJ2-6; D is unclear. The CDR3 has 15 residues. Trimming took off 0 bases at V and 4 bases at J, with 8 bases between the two ends. The germline V gene encodes CDR1 SGDLS and CDR2 YYNGEE. In DNA, the CDR3 is TGTGCCAGCAGCGTAGGGGCAGGAGGGGCCAACGTCCTGACTTTC. Encoded protein: CASSVGAGGANVLTF. Full variable domain (missing parts from reference TRBV9 and TRBJ2-6): DSGVTQTPKHLITATGQRVTLRCSPRSGDLSVYWYQQSLDQGLQFLIQYYNGEERAKGNILERFSAQQFPDLHSELNLSSLELGDSALYFCASSVGAGGANVLTFGAGSRLTVL.